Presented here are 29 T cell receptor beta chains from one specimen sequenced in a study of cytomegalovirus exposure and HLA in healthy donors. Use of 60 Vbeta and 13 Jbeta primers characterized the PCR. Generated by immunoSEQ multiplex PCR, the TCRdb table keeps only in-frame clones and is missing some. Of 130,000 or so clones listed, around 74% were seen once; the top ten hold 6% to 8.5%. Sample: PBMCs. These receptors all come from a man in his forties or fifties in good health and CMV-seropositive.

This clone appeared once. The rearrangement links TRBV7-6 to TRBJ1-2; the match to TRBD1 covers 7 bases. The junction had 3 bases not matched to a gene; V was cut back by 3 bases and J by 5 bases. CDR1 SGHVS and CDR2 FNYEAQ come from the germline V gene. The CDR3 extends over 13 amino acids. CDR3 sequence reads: CASSFRQGYGYTF. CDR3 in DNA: TGTGCCAGCAGCTTTCGACAGGGTTATGGCTACACCTTC.

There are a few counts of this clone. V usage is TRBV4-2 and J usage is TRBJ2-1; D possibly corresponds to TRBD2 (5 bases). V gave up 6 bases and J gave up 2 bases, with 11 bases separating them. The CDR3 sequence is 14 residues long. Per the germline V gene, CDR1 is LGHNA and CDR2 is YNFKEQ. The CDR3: CASRGLATYNEQFF. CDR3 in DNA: TGTGCCAGCAGGGGATTAGCGACCTACAATGAGCAGTTCTTC.

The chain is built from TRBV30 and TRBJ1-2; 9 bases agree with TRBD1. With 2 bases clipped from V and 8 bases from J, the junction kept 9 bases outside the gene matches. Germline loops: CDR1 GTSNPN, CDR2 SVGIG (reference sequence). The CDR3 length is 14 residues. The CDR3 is CAWSLVSGQGGYTF. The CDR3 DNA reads TGTGCCTGGAGTCTGGTTAGCGGACAGGGGGGCTACACCTTC. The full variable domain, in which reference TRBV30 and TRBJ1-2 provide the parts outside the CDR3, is SQTIHQWPATLVQPVGSPLSLECTVEGTSNPNLYWYRQAAGRGLQLLFYSVGIGQISSEVPQNLSASRPQDRQFILSSKKLLLSDSGFYLCAWSLVSGQGGYTFGSGTRLTVV.

CDR3 bases: TGTGCCAGCAGCCTAATGGGACAGGGGTACGCCGGGGAGCTGTTTTTT. This gives the protein CASSLMGQGYAGELFF. This chain links TRBV7-8 with TRBJ2-2; 10 nucleotides agree with TRBD1. V lost 5 bases and J lost 6; bases outside the gene matches: 9. Germline V CDR1 and CDR2: SGHVS, FQNEAQ. CDR3 length: 16 residues.

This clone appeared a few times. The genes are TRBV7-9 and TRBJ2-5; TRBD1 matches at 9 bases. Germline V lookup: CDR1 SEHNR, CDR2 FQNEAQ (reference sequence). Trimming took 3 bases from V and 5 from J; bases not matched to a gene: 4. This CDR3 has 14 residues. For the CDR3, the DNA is TGTGCCAGCAGCTTGACAGGGGGATGGGAGACCCAGTACTTC. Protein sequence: CASSLTGGWETQYF.

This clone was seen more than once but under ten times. The CDR3 nucleotides read TGCAGCGTTGACCAGGGAAACACCATATATTTT. The encoded protein is CSVDQGNTIYF. This chain joins TRBV29-1 and TRBJ1-3, with D unresolved. Germline V gene lookup returns CDR1 SQVTM and CDR2 ANQGSEA. Deletions cut 3 bases from V and 4 bases from J, with 4 bases between. This CDR3 has 11 amino acids.

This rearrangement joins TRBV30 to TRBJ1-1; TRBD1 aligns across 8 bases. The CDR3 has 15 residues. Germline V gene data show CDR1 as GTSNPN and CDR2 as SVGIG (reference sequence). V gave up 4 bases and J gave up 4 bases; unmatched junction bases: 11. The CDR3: CAWIRDRRGGTEAFF. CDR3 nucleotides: TGTGCCTGGATTCGGGACAGGAGAGGTGGCACTGAAGCTTTCTTT.

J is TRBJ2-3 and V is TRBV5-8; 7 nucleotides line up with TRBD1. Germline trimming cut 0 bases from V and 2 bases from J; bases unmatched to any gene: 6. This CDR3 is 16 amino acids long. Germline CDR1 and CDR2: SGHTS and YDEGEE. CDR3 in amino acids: CASSLGDSPNTDTQYF. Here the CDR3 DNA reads TGTGCCAGCAGCTTGGGGGACAGCCCAAACACAGATACGCAGTATTTT.

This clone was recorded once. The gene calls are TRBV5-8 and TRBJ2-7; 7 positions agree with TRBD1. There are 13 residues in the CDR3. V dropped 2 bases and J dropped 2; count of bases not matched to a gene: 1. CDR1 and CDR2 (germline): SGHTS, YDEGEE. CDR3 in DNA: TGTGCCAGCAGCTTTACAGGGGCCTACGAGCAGTACTTC. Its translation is CASSFTGAYEQYF.

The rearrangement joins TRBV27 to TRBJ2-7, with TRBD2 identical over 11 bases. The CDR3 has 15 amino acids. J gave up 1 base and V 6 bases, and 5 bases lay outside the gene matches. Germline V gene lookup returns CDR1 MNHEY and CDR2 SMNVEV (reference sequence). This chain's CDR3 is CASRQGLAESYEQYF. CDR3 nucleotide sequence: TGTGCCAGCAGACAGGGACTAGCGGAATCCTACGAGCAGTACTTC.

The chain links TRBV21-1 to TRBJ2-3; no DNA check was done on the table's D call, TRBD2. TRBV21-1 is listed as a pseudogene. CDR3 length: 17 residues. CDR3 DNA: TGTGCCAGCAGCTACCCCGGGACTAGCGGGAGTACAGATACGCAGTATTTT. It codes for CASSYPGTSGSTDTQYF.

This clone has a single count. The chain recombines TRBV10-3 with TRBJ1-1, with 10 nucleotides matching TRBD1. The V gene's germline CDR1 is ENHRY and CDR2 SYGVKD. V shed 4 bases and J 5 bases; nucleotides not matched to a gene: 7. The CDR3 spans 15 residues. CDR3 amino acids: CAISVDRGSLTEAFF. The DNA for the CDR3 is TGTGCCATCAGTGTGGACAGGGGGTCGTTGACTGAAGCTTTCTTT.

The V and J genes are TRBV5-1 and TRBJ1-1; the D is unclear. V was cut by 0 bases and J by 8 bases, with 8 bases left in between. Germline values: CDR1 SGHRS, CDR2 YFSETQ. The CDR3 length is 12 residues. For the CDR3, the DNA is TGCGCCAGCAGCTTGGCCGGCAGGGAAGCTTTCTTT. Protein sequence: CASSLAGREAFF.

The CDR3 sequence: CASGPVQGLDEKLFF. The CDR3, as DNA: TGTGCTAGTGGCCCCGTACAGGGTTTAGATGAAAAACTGTTTTTT. This chain uses TRBV12-5 with TRBJ1-4; perhaps TRBD1 as D (6 bases). V lost 6 bases and J lost 6, with 17 bases in between. The CDR3 runs 15 residues. Germline V CDR1 and CDR2: LGHNT, FRNRAP.

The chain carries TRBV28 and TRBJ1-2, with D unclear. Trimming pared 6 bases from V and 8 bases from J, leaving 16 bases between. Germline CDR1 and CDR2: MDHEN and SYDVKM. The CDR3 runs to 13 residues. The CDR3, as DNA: TGTGCCAGCAGCTCCATCAGTCCGGGAGGCTACACCTTC. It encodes CASSSISPGGYTF.

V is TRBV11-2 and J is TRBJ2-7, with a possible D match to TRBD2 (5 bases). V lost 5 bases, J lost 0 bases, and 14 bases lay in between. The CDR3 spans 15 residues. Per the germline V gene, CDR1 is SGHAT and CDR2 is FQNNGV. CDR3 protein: CASSASAGPSYEQYF. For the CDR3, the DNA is TGTGCCAGCAGCGCAAGCGCGGGTCCCTCCTACGAGCAGTACTTC. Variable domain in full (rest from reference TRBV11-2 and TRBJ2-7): EAGVAQSPRYKIIEKRQSVAFWCNPISGHATLYWYQQILGQGPKLLIQFQNNGVVDDSQLPKDRFSAERLKGVDSTLKIQPAKLEDSAVYLCASSASAGPSYEQYFGPGTRLTVT.

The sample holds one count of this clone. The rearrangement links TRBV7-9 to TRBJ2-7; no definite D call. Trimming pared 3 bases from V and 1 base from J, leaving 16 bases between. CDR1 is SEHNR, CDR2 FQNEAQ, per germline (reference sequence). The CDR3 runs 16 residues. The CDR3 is CASSFLGGPSSYEQYF. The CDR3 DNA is TGTGCCAGCAGCTTCCTTGGTGGGCCATCATCCTACGAGCAGTACTTC.

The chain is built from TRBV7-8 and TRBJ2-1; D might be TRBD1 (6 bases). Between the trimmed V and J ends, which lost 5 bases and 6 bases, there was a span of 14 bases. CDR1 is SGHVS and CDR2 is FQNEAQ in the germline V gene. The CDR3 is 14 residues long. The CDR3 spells CASSPLDRLNEQFF. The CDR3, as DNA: TGTGCCAGCAGCCCCCTGGACAGACTCAATGAGCAGTTCTTC. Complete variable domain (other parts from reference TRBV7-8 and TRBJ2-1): GAGVSQSPRYKVAKRGQDVALRCDPISGHVSLFWYQQALGQGPEFLTYFQNEAQLDKSGLPSDRFFAERPEGSVSTLKIQRTQQEDSAVYLCASSPLDRLNEQFFGPGTRLTVL.

The CDR3 DNA follows: TGTGCCAGCAGTTATGGACTAGAGGGAAATGAGCAGTTCTTC. Protein product: CASSYGLEGNEQFF. The chain employs TRBV6-5 and TRBJ2-1, with 7 bases identical to TRBD2. Trimming removed 3 bases from V and 7 bases from J; junction bases left unmatched: 6. CDR1 is MNHEY, CDR2 SVGAGI, per germline. CDR3 size: 14 residues.

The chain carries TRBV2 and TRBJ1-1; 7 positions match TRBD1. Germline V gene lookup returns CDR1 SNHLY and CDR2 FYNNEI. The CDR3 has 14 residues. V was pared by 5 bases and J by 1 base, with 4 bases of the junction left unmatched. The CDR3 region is CASSRQGRNTEAFF. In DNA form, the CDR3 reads TGTGCCAGCAGTCGACAGGGCCGGAACACTGAAGCTTTCTTT.

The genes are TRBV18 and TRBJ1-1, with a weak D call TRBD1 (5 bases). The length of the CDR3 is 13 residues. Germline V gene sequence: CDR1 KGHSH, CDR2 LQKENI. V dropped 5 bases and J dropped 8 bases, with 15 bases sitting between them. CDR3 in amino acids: CASSLGLTLEAFF. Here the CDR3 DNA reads TGTGCCAGCTCATTGGGACTTACCCTAGAAGCTTTCTTT.

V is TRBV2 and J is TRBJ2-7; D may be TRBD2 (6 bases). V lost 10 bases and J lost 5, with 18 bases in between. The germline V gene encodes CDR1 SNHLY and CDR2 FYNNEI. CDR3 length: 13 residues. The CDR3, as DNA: TGTGCCAAGGAGGGTGGATCGACGGACGAGCAGTACTTC. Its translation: CAKEGGSTDEQYF.

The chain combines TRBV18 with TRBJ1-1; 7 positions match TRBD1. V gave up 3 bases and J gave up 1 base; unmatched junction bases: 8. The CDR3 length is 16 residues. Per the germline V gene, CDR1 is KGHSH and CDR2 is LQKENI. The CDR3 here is CASSPISGQKNTEAFF. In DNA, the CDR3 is TGTGCCAGCTCACCGATATCGGGACAGAAGAACACTGAAGCTTTCTTT.

The CDR3 loop is CASSSGLHSYEQYF. The CDR3 DNA reads TGTGCCAGCAGTTCTGGACTCCACTCCTACGAGCAGTACTTC. This sequence joins TRBV6-6 and TRBJ2-7; a possible D gene is TRBD2 (5 bases). Germline V gene lookup returns CDR1 MNHNY and CDR2 SVGAGI (reference sequence). Trimming removed 4 bases from V and 0 bases from J, with 10 bases in between. The CDR3 contains 14 residues.

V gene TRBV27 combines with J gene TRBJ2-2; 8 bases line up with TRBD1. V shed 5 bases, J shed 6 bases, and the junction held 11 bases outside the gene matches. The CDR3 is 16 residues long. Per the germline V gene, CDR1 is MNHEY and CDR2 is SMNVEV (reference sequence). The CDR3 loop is CASSPWTGRGPGELFF. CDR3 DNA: TGTGCCAGCAGTCCATGGACAGGGCGGGGACCCGGGGAGCTGTTTTTT.

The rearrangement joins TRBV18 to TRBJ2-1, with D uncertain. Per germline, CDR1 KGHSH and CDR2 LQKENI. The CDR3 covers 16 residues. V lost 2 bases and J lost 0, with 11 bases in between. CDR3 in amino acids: CASSPTRPSSYNEQFF. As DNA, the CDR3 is TGTGCCAGCTCACCAACCAGGCCGAGCTCCTACAATGAGCAGTTCTTC.

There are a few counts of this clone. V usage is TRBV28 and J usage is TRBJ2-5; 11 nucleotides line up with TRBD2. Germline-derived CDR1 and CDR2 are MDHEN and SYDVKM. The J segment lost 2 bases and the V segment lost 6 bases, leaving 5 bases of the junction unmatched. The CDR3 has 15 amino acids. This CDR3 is CASSGLAGGQETQYF. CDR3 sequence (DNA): TGTGCCAGCAGCGGACTAGCGGGCGGACAAGAGACCCAGTACTTC.

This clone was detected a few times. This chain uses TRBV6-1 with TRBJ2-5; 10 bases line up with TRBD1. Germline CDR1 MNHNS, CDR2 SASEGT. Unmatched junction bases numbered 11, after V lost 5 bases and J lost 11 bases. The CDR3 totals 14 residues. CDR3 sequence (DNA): TGTGCCAGCAGTCAACGGGACAGGGGCTCAGGACAGTACTTC. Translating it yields CASSQRDRGSGQYF.

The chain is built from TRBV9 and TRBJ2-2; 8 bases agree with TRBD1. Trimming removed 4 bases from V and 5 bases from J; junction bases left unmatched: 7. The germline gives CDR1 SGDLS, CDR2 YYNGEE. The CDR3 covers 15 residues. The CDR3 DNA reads TGTGCCAGCAGCACTGACAGGGGAGATACCGGGGAGCTGTTTTTT. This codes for CASSTDRGDTGELFF.